Included here is one T cell receptor (beta chain) sequence, with context. TCRdb's table, derived via immunoSEQ multiplex PCR, lists solely in-frame clones and lacks some. The sample consists of about 39,000 clones, 90% to 95% of them appearing once. The data derive from a study of T cell changes during pregnancy in multiple sclerosis. This CDR3 spans 15 amino acids. Germline V lookup: CDR1 SGDLS, CDR2 YYNGEE. The trim removed 0 bases at V and 2 bases at J, leaving 4 bases unmatched. Material: peripheral blood, obtained in the third trimester of pregnancy. This TCR came from a female donor with multiple sclerosis, enrolled in a pregnancy study. The J gene is TRBJ1-2, the V gene TRBV9, with 7 bases identical to TRBD1. In DNA form, the CDR3 reads TGTGCCAGCAGCGTAGCCGCAGGGGGGAACTATGGCTACACCTTC. Translated, it gives CASSVAAGGNYGYTF.